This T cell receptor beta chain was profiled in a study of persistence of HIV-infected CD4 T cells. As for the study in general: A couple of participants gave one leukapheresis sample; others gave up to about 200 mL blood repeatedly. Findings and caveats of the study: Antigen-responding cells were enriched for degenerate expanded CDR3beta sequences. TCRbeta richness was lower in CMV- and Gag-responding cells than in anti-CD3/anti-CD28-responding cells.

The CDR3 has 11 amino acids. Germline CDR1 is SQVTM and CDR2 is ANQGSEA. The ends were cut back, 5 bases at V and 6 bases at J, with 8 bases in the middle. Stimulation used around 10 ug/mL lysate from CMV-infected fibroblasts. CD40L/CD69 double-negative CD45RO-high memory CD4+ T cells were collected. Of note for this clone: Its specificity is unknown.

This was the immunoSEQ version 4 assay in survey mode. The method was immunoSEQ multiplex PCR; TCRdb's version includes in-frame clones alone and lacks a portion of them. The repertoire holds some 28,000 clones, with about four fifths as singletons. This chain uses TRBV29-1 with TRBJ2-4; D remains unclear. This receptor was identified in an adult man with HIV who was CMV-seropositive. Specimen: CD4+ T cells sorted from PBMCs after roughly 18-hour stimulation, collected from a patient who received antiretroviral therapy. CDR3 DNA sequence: TGCAGCGTTAATTCGAGAAACATTCAGTACTTC. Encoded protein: CSVNSRNIQYF.